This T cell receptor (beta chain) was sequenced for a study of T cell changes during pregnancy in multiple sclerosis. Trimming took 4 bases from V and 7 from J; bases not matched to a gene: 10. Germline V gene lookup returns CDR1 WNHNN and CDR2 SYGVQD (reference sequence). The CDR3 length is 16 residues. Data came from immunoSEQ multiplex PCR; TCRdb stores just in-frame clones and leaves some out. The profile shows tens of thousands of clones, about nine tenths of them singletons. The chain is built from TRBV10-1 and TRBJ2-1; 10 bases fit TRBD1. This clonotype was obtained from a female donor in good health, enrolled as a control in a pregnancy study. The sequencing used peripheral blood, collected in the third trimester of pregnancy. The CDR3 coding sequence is TGCGCCAGCAGTGCGCCGGGACAGGGGACGTTGAATGAGCAGTTCTTC. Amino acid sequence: CASSAPGQGTLNEQFF.